Below, 16 T cell receptor beta chains from the same sample are listed, as sequenced in a study of shared clonotypes between healthy human individuals. TCRdb's copy holds only in-frame clones and misses some; the assay was immunoSEQ multiplex PCR. The data contain hundreds of thousands of clones, 55% to 85% of them seen just once; the ten biggest clones take up around 1.7%. Sequenced: memory CD4+ T cells sorted from blood. Regarding subset: CD45RA-negative fraction. The receptors derive from a woman aged 25 to 45 in good health.

This clone has just one count. The chain couples TRBV7-3 to TRBJ2-6; TRBD2 might be the D (7 bases). The CDR3 runs 20 residues. CDR1 SGHTA and CDR2 FQGTGA come from the germline V gene. Between the trimmed V and J ends, which lost 2 bases and 5 bases, there was a span of 25 bases. The CDR3 nucleotides are TGTGCCAGCAGCTTAGGGGTGGGCGGGGGCGACCCGGCTCGGGCCAACGTCCTGACTTTC. Translating it yields CASSLGVGGGDPARANVLTF.

This chain connects TRBV5-8 to TRBJ2-7, with D perhaps given as TRBD1 or TRBD2 (5 bases each). The germline V and J ends were trimmed by 2 bases and 0 bases, with 12 bases remaining between them. Germline loops: CDR1 SGHTS, CDR2 YDEGEE. This CDR3 region has 15 residues. CDR3 region: CASSLTWGTSYEQYF. In DNA form, the CDR3 reads TGTGCCAGCAGCTTAACATGGGGGACCTCCTACGAGCAGTACTTC. Full variable domain (rest looked up from reference TRBV5-8 and TRBJ2-7): EAGVTQSPTHLIKTRGQQATLRCSPISGHTSVYWYQQALGLGLQFLLWYDEGEERNRGNFPPRFSGRQFPNYSSELNVNALELEDSALYLCASSLTWGTSYEQYFGPGTRLTVT.

This chain joins TRBV7-6 and TRBJ2-1; 9 nucleotides match TRBD2. V shed 5 bases and J 4 bases; nucleotides not matched to a gene: 6. Germline V gives CDR1 SGHVS, CDR2 FNYEAQ. The CDR3 contains 15 residues. The CDR3 here is CASSPREGLYNEQFF. The CDR3 region has the DNA TGTGCCAGCAGCCCGCGGGAGGGCCTTTACAATGAGCAGTTCTTC.

The V call is TRBV5-4, the J call TRBJ1-4, with D tentatively TRBD1 (6 bases). Trimming removed 3 bases at V and 5 bases at J, with 14 bases between. Looked up from germline, CDR1 is SGHNT and CDR2 is YYREEE (reference sequence). The CDR3 spans 15 residues. The chain's CDR3 is CASSSAETGNEKLFF. The CDR3 bases are TGTGCCAGCAGCTCCGCTGAGACAGGAAATGAAAAACTGTTTTTT.

The chain couples TRBV7-9 to TRBJ1-4, with 12 bases identical to TRBD1. The CDR3 is 14 amino acids. Per germline, CDR1 SEHNR and CDR2 FQNEAQ (reference sequence). Trimming took 5 bases from V and 8 from J; bases not matched to a gene: 3. CDR3 sequence (DNA): TGTGCCAGCAGCCCCGGGACAGGGGGCGAAAAACTGTTTTTT. The encoded protein is CASSPGTGGEKLFF.

This chain links TRBV5-6 with TRBJ1-1, with TRBD1 matching over 7 bases. Germline loops: CDR1 SGHDT, CDR2 YYEEEE. Trimming cost V 0 bases and J 2 bases; bases outside gene matches: 4. This CDR3 region has 15 residues. CDR3 amino acids: CASSLGGTVNTEAFF. The CDR3 region has the DNA TGTGCCAGCAGCTTGGGAGGGACAGTAAACACTGAAGCTTTCTTT.

The chain links TRBV14 to TRBJ1-1; TRBD1 aligns across 11 bases. The V and J ends lost 4 bases and 3 bases, in that order; junction bases with no gene match: 4. Germline assignment: CDR1 SGHDN and CDR2 FVKESK. The CDR3 is 15 residues long. The CDR3, as DNA: TGTGCCAGCAGCCGACTGGGACAGGGGGACACTGAAGCTTTCTTT. Protein product: CASSRLGQGDTEAFF.

The gene calls are TRBV11-3 and TRBJ1-1; D unresolved. V lost 5 bases and J 1 base, leaving 8 bases between the germline ends. Germline-derived CDR1 and CDR2 are SGHNT and YENEEA. CDR3 length equals 13 residues. DNA of the CDR3: TGTGCCAGCAGCGCGGGTTCGAACACTGAAGCTTTCTTT. Translated, it gives CASSAGSNTEAFF.

V usage is TRBV6-5 and J usage is TRBJ2-1; D is unclear. Germline CDR1 MNHEY, CDR2 SVGAGI. The CDR3 contains 14 residues. Trimming took 0 bases from V and 2 from J, leaving 5 bases between them. The CDR3 spells CASSYSAPYNEQFF. For the CDR3, the DNA is TGTGCCAGCAGTTACTCTGCTCCCTACAATGAGCAGTTCTTC.

This clone was seen a handful of times. The J gene is TRBJ2-5, the V gene TRBV30, with D possibly TRBD1 on 6 matching bases. The CDR3 is 13 amino acids. Germline V gene data show CDR1 as GTSNPN and CDR2 as SVGIG (reference sequence). The V and J ends lost 5 bases and 4 bases respectively, with 14 bases between them. The CDR3 spells CAWGPGGAETQYF. The CDR3 bases are TGTGCCTGGGGCCCTGGGGGCGCAGAGACCCAGTACTTC.

This rearrangement joins TRBV29-1 to TRBJ2-3; D may be TRBD2 (6 bases). Per germline, CDR1 SQVTM and CDR2 ANQGSEA. The CDR3 length is 16 residues. Trimming removed 0 bases from V and 1 base from J, with 14 bases in between. The CDR3 here is CSVEDRRRGRTDTQYF. For the CDR3, the DNA is TGCAGCGTTGAAGATAGGAGGAGGGGACGCACAGATACGCAGTATTTT.

The gene calls are TRBV6-1 and TRBJ1-1; 7 bases align to TRBD1. Trimming took 8 bases from V and 5 from J; bases not matched to a gene: 11. CDR3 length: 14 amino acids. The germline V gene has CDR1 MNHNS and CDR2 SASEGT. As DNA, the CDR3 is TGTGCCAGCCAGGAACGACAGGGATCGACTGAAGCTTTCTTT. As protein: CASQERQGSTEAFF.

J is TRBJ2-1 and V is TRBV5-4; 8 positions match TRBD2. This CDR3 is 16 amino acids long. The V segment lost 4 bases and the J segment 0 bases; nucleotides outside the gene matches: 6. Germline V gene sequence: CDR1 SGHNT, CDR2 YYREEE (reference sequence). The CDR3: CASSKKSGSSYNEQFF. The CDR3 DNA reads as TGTGCCAGCAGCAAAAAAAGCGGGAGCTCCTACAATGAGCAGTTCTTC.

The sample holds a few counts of this clone. The V gene is TRBV20-1, the J gene TRBJ1-1; D call uncertain. Germline assignment: CDR1 DFQATT and CDR2 SNEGSKA (reference sequence). V dropped 4 bases and J dropped 11 bases, with 11 bases sitting between them. This CDR3 contains 10 residues. The CDR3 DNA is TGCAGTGCTAAATCCCCTCGGGCTTTCTTT. Its translation is CSAKSPRAFF.

The V call is TRBV7-8, the J call TRBJ2-7; 12 positions match TRBD1. Trimming cost V 3 bases and J 6 bases; bases outside gene matches: 6. Germline CDR1 SGHVS, CDR2 FQNEAQ. The CDR3 contains 15 residues. The CDR3 DNA is TGTGCCAGCAGCTTTGGGGGACAGGGGGCAGGCGAGCAGTACTTC. This codes for CASSFGGQGAGEQYF. Full variable domain (missing parts from reference TRBV7-8 and TRBJ2-7): GAGVSQSPRYKVAKRGQDVALRCDPISGHVSLFWYQQALGQGPEFLTYFQNEAQLDKSGLPSDRFFAERPEGSVSTLKIQRTQQEDSAVYLCASSFGGQGAGEQYFGPGTRLTVT.

V and J are TRBV30 and TRBJ1-3, with D hard to call. V was pared by 2 bases and J by 2 bases, with 7 bases between. Germline CDR1 GTSNPN, CDR2 SVGIG (reference sequence). The CDR3 runs 13 residues. CDR3 nucleotides: TGTGCCTGGAGTAACAGTCCTGGAAACACCATATATTTT. The encoded protein is CAWSNSPGNTIYF.